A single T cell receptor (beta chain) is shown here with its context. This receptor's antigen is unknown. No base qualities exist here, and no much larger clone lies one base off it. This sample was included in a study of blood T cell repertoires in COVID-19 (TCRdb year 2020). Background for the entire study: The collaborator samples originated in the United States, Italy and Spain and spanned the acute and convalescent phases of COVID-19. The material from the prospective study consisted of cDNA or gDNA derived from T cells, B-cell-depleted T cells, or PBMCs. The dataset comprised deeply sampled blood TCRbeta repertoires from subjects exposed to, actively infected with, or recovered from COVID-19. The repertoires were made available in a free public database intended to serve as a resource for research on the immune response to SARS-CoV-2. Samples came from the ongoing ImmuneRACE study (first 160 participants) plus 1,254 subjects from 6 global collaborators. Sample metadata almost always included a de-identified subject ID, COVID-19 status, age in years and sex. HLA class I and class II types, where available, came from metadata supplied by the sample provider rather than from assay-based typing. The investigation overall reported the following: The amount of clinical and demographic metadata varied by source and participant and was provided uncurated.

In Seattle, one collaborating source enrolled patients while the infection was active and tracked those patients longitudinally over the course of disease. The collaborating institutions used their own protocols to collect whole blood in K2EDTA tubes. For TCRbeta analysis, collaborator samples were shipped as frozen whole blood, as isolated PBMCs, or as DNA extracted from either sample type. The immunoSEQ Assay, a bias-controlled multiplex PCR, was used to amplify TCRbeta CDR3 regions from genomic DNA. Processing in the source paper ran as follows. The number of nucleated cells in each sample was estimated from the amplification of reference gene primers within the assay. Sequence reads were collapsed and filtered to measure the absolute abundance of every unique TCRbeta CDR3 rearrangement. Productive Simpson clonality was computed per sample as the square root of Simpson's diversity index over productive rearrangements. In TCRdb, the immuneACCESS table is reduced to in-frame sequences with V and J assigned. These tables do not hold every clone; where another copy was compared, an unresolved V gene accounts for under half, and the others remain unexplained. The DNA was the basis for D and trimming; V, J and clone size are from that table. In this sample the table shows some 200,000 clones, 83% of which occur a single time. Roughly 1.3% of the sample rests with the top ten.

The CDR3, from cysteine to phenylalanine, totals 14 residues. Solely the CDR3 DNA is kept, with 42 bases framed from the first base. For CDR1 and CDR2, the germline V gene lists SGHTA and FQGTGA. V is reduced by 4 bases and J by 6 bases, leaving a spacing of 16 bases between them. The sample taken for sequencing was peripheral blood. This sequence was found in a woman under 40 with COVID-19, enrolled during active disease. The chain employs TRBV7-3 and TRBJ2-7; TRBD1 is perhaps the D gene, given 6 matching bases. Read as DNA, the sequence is TGTGCCAGCAGCTCGGGCAGACTGGGGGCCGAGCAGTACTTC. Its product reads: CASSSGRLGAEQYF.